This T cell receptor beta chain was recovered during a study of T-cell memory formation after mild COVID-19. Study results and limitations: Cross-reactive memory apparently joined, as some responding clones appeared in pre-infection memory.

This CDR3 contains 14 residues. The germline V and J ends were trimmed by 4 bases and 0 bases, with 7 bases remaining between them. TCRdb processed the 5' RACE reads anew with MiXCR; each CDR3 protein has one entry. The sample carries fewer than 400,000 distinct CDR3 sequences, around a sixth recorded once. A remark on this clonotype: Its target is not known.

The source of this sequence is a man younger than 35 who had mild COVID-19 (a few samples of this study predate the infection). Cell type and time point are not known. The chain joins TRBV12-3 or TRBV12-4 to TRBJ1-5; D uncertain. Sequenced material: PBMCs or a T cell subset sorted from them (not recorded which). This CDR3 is CASSWEASNQPQHF. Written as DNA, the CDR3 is TGTGCCAGCAGTTGGGAAGCTAGCAATCAGCCCCAGCATTTT.